This TCR beta chain is drawn from a study of neurological immune-mediated disorders (dated by TCRdb to the late 2010s). For the study in its entirety: The study compared peripheral blood TCR-beta repertoires of HTLV-I-associated myelopathy (HAM/TSP) patients, multiple sclerosis patients and healthy controls using UMI-based sequencing. Alongside PBMC samples, the set of some 100 TCR-beta libraries contained longitudinal samples, technical triplicates, and paired CD4+ and CD8+ T-cell subsets that had been sorted. The cohort included approximately 68 subjects: approximately 15 with HAM/TSP, about 35 with multiple sclerosis, and approximately 20 healthy controls.

Libraries from unsorted PBMCs were made from 2 million PBMCs kept in RNAlater at -80 degrees C until RNA extraction. Peripheral blood was subjected to Ficoll-Hypaque density gradient centrifugation to isolate PBMCs, which were then cryopreserved in liquid nitrogen. To synthesize cDNA, template-switch 5'RACE was performed with a primer carrying a 10-nucleotide random unique molecular identifier so that each TCR transcript was tagged. Every sequencing run yielded over 200 million TCR-beta sequences covering 15-18 subjects. The RNeasy kit was used to extract total RNA. TCR-beta VDJ regions were amplified with primers for the TCR constant region and the 5'RACE anchor, using the KAPA Real-time Library Amplification kit. A first PCR added sample indexes and Illumina adaptors, and a second PCR then raised library yield. The roughly 650 bp TCR product was size-selected on a 2% E-gel SizeSelection system after Ampure bead purification. Before pooling, library quality was assessed on a Bioanalyzer, concentration was determined with Qubit, and library quantification was performed with the Kapa Library Quantification kit. Paired-end 2 x 150 bp sequencing of the libraries was performed on an Illumina HiSeq 2500. To increase sequence diversity, about 23-30% phiX was spiked into each library pool. The authors processed their data as follows. Quality-filtered reads were processed with the UMI-based MiGEC pipeline, and over 75% of raw TCR sequences were removed by the MiGEC pipeline during error correction. IMGT germline references were used for aligning VDJ genes, and each clonotype was defined as a unique CDR3 amino acid sequence together with its V-J genes. Clonal expansion, Shannon diversity, and CDR3 relatedness (CalcPairwiseDistances, ClusterSamples) were evaluated with VDJtools, and phylogenetic trees were built with CLCbio workbench. A clone was classed as expanded if it had 8 or more unique UMIs, a cutoff based on coefficient-of-variation modelling across technical triplicates. The raw public reads went through TCRdb reprocessing: fastp at Q25, MiXCR clone calling, in-frame beta chains kept. One record per CDR3 amino acid sequence lists the most common genes and DNA. Here the V and J calls rest on TCRdb's processing, not on the authors' analysis. The sample data list around 20,000 distinct CDR3 sequences, and around an eighth of these were observed just once. Under 15% of the sample goes to the ten largest clones.

This clonotype was picked up a small number of times. What this receptor recognizes is not known. No quality values exist for individual bases; no much larger clone is one base distant. The V end loses 2 bases and the J end loses 5 bases, and a stretch of 7 bases separates them. Including the terminal cysteine and phenylalanine, the CDR3 comprises 12 residues. Only the CDR3 region is kept as DNA, spanning 36 bases read in frame from base 1. CDR1 and CDR2 are drawn from the germline V gene: SGHRS, YFSETQ. Overall study results and their limits: No identical CDR3 amino acid sequences were found to be shared among expanded clones across subjects, suggesting that TCR-beta repertoires were private in all groups. TCR clonal expansion was highest in HAM/TSP patients and lowest in MS patients, with MS patients falling below even healthy controls.

This chain joins TRBV5-1 to TRBJ1-2, with a tentative D gene TRBD1 over 5 matching bases. This TCR was sampled from a woman aged 55-69 years with HTLV-1-associated myelopathy (HAM/TSP). The sample taken for sequencing was PBMCs. The DNA reads TGCGCCAGCAGCTTTACAGGTTATGGCTACACCTTC. It translates as CASSFTGYGYTF.